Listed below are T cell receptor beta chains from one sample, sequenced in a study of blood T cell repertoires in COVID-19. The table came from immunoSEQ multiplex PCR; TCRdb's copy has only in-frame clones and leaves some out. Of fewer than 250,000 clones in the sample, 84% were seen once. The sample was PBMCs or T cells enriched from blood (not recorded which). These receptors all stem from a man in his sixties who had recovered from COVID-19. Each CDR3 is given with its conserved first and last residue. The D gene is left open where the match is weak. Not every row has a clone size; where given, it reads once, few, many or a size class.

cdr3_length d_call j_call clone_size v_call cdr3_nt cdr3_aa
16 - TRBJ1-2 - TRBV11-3 TGTGCCAGCAGCTTAGGAGGAGGGCGGCAGTACTATGGCTACACCTTC CASSLGGGRQYYGYTF
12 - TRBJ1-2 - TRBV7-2 TGTGCCAGCAGCTTGGGCGACTATGGCTACACCTTC CASSLGDYGYTF
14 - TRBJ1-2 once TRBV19 TGTGCCAGTAGTATCAATACGGTACGGGGAGGCTACACCTTC CASSINTVRGGYTF
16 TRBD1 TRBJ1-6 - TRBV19 TGTGCCAGTAGTATAGATTGGGACAGGGGGAATTCACCCCTCCACTTT CASSIDWDRGNSPLHF
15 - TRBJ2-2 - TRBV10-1 TGCGCCAGCAGTGACCCAGGCGCGAACACCGGGGAGCTGTTTTTT CASSDPGANTGELFF
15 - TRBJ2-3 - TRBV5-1 TGCGCCAGCAGCGCACAGGGTGTCAGCACAGATACGCAGTATTTT CASSAQGVSTDTQYF
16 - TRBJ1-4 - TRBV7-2 TGTGCCAGCAGCTCTACGGCGGGAGGGTATAGTGAAAAACTGTTTTTT CASSSTAGGYSEKLFF
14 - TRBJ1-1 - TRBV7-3 TGTGCCAGCAGCTTAGGGGGGGATAACACTGAAGCTTTCTTT CASSLGGDNTEAFF
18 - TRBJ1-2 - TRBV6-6 TGTGCCAGCAGTCGTCCTGTGGCAGGGAAAGTGGTCTACTATGGCTACACCTTC CASSRPVAGKVVYYGYTF
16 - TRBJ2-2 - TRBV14 TGTGCCAGCAGCCAAGGATGGGGGGAGGTCACCGGGGAGCTGTTTTTT CASSQGWGEVTGELFF
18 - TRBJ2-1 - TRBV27 TGTGCCAGCAGTGGGGACAGGGGGAGCGGGGGGGCCGGGAATGAGCAGTTCTTC CASSGDRGSGGAGNEQFF
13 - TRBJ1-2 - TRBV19 TGTGCCAGTAGAAGAACAGGGTTTGATGGCTACACCTTC CASRRTGFDGYTF
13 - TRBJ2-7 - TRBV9 TGTGCCAGCAGCGTGGTCGGTCAGGGCGAGCAGTACTTC CASSVVGQGEQYF
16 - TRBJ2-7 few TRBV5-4 TGTGCCAGCAGCTTGGAGGTAGGACAAAGCTCCTACGAGCAGTACTTC CASSLEVGQSSYEQYF
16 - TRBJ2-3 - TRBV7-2 TGTGCCAGCAGCTCCCCATGGGGAGCTAGCACAGATACGCAGTATTTT CASSSPWGASTDTQYF
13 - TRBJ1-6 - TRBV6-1 TGTGCCAGCAGTGAAAACACTAATTCACCCCTCCACTTT CASSENTNSPLHF
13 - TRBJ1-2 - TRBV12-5 TGTGCTAGTGGTTTGCCAGAAAACTATGGCTACACCTTC CASGLPENYGYTF
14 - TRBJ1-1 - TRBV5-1 TGCGCCAGCAGCCCGCTACAGGGAGGGACTGAAGCTTTCTTT CASSPLQGGTEAFF
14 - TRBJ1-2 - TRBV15 TGTGCCACCAGCAGAGTCAGGGGATCCTATGGCTACACCTTC CATSRVRGSYGYTF
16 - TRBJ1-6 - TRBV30 TGTGCCTGGAGGACCCCACGGGCCACGGGGAATTCACCCCTCCACTTT CAWRTPRATGNSPLHF
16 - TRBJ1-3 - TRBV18 TGTGCCAGCTCACCATCTCTGTCGGGGTCCGGAAACACCATATATTTT CASSPSLSGSGNTIYF
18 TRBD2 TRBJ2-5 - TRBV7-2 TGTGCCAGCAGCTTATCGCCTAGCGGGGGACACTTGGCCGAGACCCAGTACTTC CASSLSPSGGHLAETQYF
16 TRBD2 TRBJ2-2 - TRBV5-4 TGTGCCAGCAGCTTCCAGCGGGGCGCGAACACCGGGGAGCTGTTTTTT CASSFQRGANTGELFF
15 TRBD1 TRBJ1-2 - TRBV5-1 TGCGCCAGCAGCTTCTCCCCGGGACAGGGGAATGGCTACACCTTC CASSFSPGQGNGYTF
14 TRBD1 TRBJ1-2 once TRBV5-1 TGCGCCAGCAGCTCACAGGGGGCAGCGGCTGGCTACACCTTC CASSSQGAAAGYTF
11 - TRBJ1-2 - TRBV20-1 TGCAGTGCTAACCGGAACTATGGCTACACCTTC CSANRNYGYTF
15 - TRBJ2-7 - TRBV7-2 TGTGCCAGCAGTTCTCGTCTGAGGGATCCCTACGAGCAGTACTTC CASSSRLRDPYEQYF
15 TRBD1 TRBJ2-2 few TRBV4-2 TGTGCCAGCAGCCAGACAGGGTTTGACACCGGGGAGCTGTTTTTT CASSQTGFDTGELFF
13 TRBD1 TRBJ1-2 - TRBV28 TGTGCCAGCAGAGGACAGGGAAACTATGGCTACACCTTC CASRGQGNYGYTF
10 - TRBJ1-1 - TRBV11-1 TGTGCCAGCAGCCACGGACAAACTTTCTTT CASSHGQTFF
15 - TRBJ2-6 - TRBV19 TGTGCCAGTACCTCCTATCACTCTGGGGCCAACGTCCTGACTTTC CASTSYHSGANVLTF
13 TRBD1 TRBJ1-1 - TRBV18 TGTGCCAGCCGGGGACAGGGGAACACTGAAGCTTTCTTT CASRGQGNTEAFF
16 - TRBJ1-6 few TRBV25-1 TGTGCCAGCAGTGAGCTCCGGACAGCAGACAATTCACCCCTCCACTTT CASSELRTADNSPLHF
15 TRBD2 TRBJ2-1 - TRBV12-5 TGTGCTAGTGGTTTGAGCGGGGGCCCTTACAATGAGCAGTTCTTC CASGLSGGPYNEQFF
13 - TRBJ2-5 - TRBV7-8 TGTGCCAGCAGCTTCCTAGGTGGAGAGACCCAGTACTTC CASSFLGGETQYF
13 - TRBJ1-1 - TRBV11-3 TGTGCCAGCAGAACGACGGGGAACACTGAAGCTTTCTTT CASRTTGNTEAFF
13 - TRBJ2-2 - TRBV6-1 TGTGCCAGCAGTGAAGGAGACACCGGGGAGCTGTTTTTT CASSEGDTGELFF
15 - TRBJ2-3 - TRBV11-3 TGTGCCAGCAGCTTAGGGGAGACTAGCACAGATACGCAGTATTTT CASSLGETSTDTQYF
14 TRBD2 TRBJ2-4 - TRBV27 TGTGCCAGCAGTCCTACTAGCGGGGGGCACATTCAGTACTTC CASSPTSGGHIQYF
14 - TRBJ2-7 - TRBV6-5 TGTGCCAGCAAGGAGGGGGCGAACGACTACGAGCAGTACTTC CASKEGANDYEQYF
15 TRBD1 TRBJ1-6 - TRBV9 TGTGCCAGCAGCGAGCGACAGGGGGATAATTCACCCCTCCACTTT CASSERQGDNSPLHF
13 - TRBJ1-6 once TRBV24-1 TGTGCCACCCAACACGGGAGTGATTCACCCCTCCACTTT CATQHGSDSPLHF
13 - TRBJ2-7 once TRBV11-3 TGTGCCAGCAGCTCAAGACGTATTCTAGGGCAGTACTTC CASSSRRILGQYF
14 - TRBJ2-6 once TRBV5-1 TGCGCCAGCAGCTTTCAGTCCGGGGCCAACGTCCTGACTTTC CASSFQSGANVLTF
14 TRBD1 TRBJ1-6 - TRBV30 TGTGCCTGGAGTTCGGGACAGTCGAATTCACCCCTCCACTTT CAWSSGQSNSPLHF
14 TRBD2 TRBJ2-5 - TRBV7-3 TGTGCCAGCAGCCTAAGCGGGGGGCAAGAGACCCAGTACTTC CASSLSGGQETQYF
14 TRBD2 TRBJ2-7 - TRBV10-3 TGTGCCATCAGTTTCACGCTAGCGGTTGACGAGCAGTACTTC CAISFTLAVDEQYF